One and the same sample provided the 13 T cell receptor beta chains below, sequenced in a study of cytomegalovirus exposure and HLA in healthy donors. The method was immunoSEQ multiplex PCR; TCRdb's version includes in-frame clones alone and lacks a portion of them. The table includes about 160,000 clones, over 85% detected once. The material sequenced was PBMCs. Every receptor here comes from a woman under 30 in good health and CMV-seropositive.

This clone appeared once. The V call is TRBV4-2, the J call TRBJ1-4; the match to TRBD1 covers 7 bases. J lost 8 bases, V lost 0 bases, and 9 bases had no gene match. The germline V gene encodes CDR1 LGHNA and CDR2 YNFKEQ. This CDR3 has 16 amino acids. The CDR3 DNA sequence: TGTGCCAGCAGCCAAGATCCCGACAGGGTTAACGAAAAACTGTTTTTT. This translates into CASSQDPDRVNEKLFF.

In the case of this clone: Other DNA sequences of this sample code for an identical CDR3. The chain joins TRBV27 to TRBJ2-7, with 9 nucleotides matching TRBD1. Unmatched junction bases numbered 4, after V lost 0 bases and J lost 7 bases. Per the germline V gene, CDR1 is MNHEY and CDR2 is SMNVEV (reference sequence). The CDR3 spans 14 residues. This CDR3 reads CASSLSGTGLEQYF. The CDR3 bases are TGTGCCAGCAGTTTATCTGGGACAGGGCTTGAGCAGTACTTC.

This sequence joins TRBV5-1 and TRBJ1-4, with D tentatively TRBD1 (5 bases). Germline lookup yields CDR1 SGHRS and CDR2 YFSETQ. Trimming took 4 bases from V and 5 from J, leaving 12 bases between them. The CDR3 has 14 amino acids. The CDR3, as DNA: TGCGCCAGCAGCCCGGGACTGAACAATGAAAAACTGTTTTTT. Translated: CASSPGLNNEKLFF.

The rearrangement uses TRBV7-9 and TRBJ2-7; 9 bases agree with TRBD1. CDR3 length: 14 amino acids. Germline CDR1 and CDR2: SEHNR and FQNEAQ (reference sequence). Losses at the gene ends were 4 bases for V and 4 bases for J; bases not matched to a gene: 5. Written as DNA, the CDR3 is TGTGCCAGCAGCTCATGGGACAGGGAATACGAGCAGTACTTC. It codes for CASSSWDREYEQYF. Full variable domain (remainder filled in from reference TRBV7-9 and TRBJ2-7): DTGVSQNPRHKITKRGQNVTFRCDPISEHNRLYWYRQTLGQGPEFLTYFQNEAQLEKSRLLSDRFSAERPKGSFSTLEIQRTEQGDSAMYLCASSSWDREYEQYFGPGTRLTVT.

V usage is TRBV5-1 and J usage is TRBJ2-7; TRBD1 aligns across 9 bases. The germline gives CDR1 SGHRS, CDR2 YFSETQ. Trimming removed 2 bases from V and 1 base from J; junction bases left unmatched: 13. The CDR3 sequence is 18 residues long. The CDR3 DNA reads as TGCGCCAGCAGCTTTACATCCGGGACAGGGTATGTGTCCTACGAGCAGTACTTC. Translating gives CASSFTSGTGYVSYEQYF.

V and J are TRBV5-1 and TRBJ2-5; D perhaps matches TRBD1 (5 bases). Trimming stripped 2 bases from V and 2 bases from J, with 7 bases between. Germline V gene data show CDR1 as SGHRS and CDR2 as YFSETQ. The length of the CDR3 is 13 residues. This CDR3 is CASSLQDQETQYF. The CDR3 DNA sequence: TGCGCCAGCAGCTTACAGGATCAAGAGACCCAGTACTTC.

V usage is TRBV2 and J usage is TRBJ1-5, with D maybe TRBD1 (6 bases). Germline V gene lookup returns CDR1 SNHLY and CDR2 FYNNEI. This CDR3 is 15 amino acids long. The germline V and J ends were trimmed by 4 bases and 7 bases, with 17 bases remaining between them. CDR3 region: CASSGQNRVGQPQHF. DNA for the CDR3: TGTGCCAGCAGTGGACAAAACAGGGTTGGCCAGCCCCAGCATTTT.

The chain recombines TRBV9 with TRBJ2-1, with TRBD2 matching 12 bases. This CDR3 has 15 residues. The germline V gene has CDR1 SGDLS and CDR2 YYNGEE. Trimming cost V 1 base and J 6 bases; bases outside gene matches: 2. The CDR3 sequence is CASSVPGLAGNEQFF. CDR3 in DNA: TGTGCCAGCAGCGTACCGGGACTAGCGGGCAATGAGCAGTTCTTC.

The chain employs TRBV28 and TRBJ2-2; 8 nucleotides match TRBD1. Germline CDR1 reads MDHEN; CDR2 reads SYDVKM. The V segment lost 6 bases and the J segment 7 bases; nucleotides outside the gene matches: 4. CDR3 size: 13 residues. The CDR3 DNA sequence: TGTGCCAGCAGGGACAGGGACGGCGGGGAGCTGTTTTTT. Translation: CASRDRDGGELFF.

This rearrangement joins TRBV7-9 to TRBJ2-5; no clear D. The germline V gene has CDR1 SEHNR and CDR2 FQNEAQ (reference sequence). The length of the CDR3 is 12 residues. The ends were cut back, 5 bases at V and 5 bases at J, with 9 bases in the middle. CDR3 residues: CASSELRETQYF. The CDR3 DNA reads TGTGCCAGCAGCGAACTCCGGGAGACCCAGTACTTC. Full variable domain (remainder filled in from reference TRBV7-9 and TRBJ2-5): DTGVSQNPRHKITKRGQNVTFRCDPISEHNRLYWYRQTLGQGPEFLTYFQNEAQLEKSRLLSDRFSAERPKGSFSTLEIQRTEQGDSAMYLCASSELRETQYFGPGTRLLVL.

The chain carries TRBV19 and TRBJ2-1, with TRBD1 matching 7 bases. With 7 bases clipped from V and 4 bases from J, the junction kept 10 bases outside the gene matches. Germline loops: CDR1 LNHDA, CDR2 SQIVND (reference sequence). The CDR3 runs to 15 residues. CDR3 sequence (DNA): TGTGCCAGTACCGAGACAGGGTGGGGTTACAATGAGCAGTTCTTC. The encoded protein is CASTETGWGYNEQFF.

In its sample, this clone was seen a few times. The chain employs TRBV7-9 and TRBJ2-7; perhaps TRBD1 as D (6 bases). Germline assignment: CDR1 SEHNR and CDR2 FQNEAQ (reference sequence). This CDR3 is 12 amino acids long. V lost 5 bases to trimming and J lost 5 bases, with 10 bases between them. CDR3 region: CASSNTGNEQYF. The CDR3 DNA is TGTGCCAGCAGCAATACAGGGAACGAGCAGTACTTC.

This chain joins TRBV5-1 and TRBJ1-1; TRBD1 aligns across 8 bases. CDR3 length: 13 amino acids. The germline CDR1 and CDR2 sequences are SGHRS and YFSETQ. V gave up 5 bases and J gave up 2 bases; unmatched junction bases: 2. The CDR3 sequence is CASRTGENTEAFF. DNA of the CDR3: TGCGCCAGCAGGACAGGGGAAAACACTGAAGCTTTCTTT.